This T cell receptor (beta chain) came from a study of breast tumors, draining lymph nodes, adjacent tissues. The sample holds many counts of this clonotype. Its antigen remains unknown. Study observations and caveats: Tumor TCR diversity was below lymph nodes but above nontumor tissue. Findings are consistent with lymph node origin and intratumoral expansion of most tumor T cells. Luminal-like breast cancer showed significantly greater tumor-nontumor repertoire similarity than basal-like breast cancer did. That most tumor T cells come from lymph nodes remained unproven.

This CDR3 spans 14 amino acids. CDR1 is SNHLY and CDR2 is FYNNEI in the germline V gene. V was clipped by 8 bases and J by 10 bases, with 20 bases between them. Axillary draining lymph nodes of breast cancer patients supplied the node samples. From the multiplex PCR reads, TCRdb called clonotypes with MiXCR, one entry per CDR3 protein. The sample comprises around 140,000 distinct CDR3 sequences, about 22% of which are singletons, and about 2.6% rests with the top ten. The sequence was collected from a female donor with breast cancer. Some clones in this sample may be carry-over from other donors' samples. Sequenced: axillary lymph node tissue. This sequence joins TRBV2 and TRBJ1-4; D ambiguous. The CDR3 DNA follows: TGTGCCAGCGGGAGGCAAGTTTCGGTCGGAAAACTGTTTTTT. It translates to CASGRQVSVGKLFF. The full variable domain, in which reference TRBV2 and TRBJ1-4 provide the parts outside the CDR3, is EPEVTQTPSHQVTQMGQEVILRCVPISNHLYFYWYRQILGQKVEFLVSFYNNEISEKSEIFDDQFSVERPDGSNFTLKIRSTKLEDSAMYFCASGRQVSVGKLFFGSGTQLSVL.